This TCR beta chain was identified during a study of CXCR3-negative and CXCR3-positive naive CD8 T cells. Overall study results and limits: Expression of CXCR3 was partially reduced after cryopreservation, and fresh PBMCs were used in most assays. CXCR3-positive naive cells had TRB CDR3s that were more hydrophobic than CXCR3-negative naive cells had. Memory, not naive, CXCR3-negative and CXCR3-positive cells differed in TRBV-TRBJ usage.

As for this clonotype: Its antigen remains unidentified.

With UMI labels, 5' RACE was used to prepare the TRB cDNA libraries. TCRdb re-called the 5' RACE reads and catalogs CDR3 proteins one per entry, DNA excluded. The specimen's table records some 150,000 distinct CDR3 sequences. The CDR3 has 13 amino acids. The V and J genes are TRBV12-3 or TRBV12-4 and TRBJ2-7; checking the TCRdb D call of TRBD2 is not possible without DNA. The sample comprised naive CXCR3+ CD8+ T cells from blood. Indicated subset: CD45RO-CCR7+CD27+CD95- naive CD8+ T cells expressing CXCR3 (TNR3+). The clonotype comes from a human donor in good health. Some clones in this sample may be carry-over from other donors' samples. The CDR3 region is CASSFAAGGEQYF.